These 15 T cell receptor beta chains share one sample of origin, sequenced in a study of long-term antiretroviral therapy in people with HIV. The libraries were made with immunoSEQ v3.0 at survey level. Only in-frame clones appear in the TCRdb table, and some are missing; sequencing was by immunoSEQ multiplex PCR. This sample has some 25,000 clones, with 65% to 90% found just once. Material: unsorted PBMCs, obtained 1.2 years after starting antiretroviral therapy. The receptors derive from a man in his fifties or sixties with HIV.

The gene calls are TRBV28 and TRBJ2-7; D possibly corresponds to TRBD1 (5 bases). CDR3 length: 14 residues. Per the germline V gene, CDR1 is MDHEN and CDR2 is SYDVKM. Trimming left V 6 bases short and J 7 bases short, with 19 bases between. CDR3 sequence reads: CASSLTVTLREQYF. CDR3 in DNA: TGTGCCAGCAGCCTGACAGTGACCCTGAGAGAGCAGTACTTC.

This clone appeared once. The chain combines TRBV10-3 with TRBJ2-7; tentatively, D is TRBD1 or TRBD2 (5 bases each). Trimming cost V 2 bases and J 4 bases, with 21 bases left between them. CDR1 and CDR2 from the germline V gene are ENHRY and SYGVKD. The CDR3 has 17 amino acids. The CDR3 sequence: CAISEQGGGLVAYEQYF. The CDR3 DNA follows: TGTGCCATCAGTGAGCAGGGTGGGGGTCTTGTAGCGTACGAGCAGTACTTC.

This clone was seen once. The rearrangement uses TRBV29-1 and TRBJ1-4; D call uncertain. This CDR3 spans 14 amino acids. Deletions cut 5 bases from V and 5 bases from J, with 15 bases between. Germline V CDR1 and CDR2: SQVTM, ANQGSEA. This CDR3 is CSVKGIGGNEKLFF. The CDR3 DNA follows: TGCAGCGTTAAGGGAATCGGCGGGAATGAAAAACTGTTTTTT. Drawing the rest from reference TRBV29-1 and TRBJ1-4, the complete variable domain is SAVISQKPSRDICQRGTSLTIQCQVDSQVTMMFWYRQQPGQSLTLIATANQGSEATYESGFVIDKFPISRPNLTFSTLTVSNMSPEDSSIYLCSVKGIGGNEKLFFGSGTQLSVL.

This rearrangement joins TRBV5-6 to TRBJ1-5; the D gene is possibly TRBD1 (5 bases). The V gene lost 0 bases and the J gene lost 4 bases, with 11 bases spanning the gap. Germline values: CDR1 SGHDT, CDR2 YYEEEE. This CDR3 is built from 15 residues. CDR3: CASSLGAGGNQPQHF. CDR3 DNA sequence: TGTGCCAGCAGCTTGGGGGCGGGGGGAAATCAGCCCCAGCATTTT.

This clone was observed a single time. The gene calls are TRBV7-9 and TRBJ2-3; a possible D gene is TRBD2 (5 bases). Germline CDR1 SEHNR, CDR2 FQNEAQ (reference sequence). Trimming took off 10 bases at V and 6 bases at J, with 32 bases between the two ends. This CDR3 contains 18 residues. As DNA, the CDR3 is TGTGCCACCCCTCCGGAGGCAGCAGAAGTCTCCGGCGGGGATACGCAGTATTTT. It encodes CATPPEAAEVSGGDTQYF.

The CDR3 DNA sequence: TGTGCCAGCAGCTTAGCATCGAGTCGGGGATACCAAGAGACCCAGTACTTC. Translation: CASSLASSRGYQETQYF. This chain joins TRBV7-2 and TRBJ2-5; the D gene is possibly TRBD2 (5 bases). The germline V gene has CDR1 SGHTA and CDR2 FQGNSA. The CDR3 contains 17 residues. The V end lost 0 bases, the J end lost 0 bases, and 14 bases lay between the germline ends.

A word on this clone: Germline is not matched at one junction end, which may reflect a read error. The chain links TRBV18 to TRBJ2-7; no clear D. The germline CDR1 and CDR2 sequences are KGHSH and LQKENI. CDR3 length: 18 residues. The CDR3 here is CASSSPPIPRAPSYEQYF. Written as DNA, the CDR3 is TGTGCCAGCTCATCACCCCCGATACCCCGGGCCCCCTCCTACGAGCAGTACTTC.

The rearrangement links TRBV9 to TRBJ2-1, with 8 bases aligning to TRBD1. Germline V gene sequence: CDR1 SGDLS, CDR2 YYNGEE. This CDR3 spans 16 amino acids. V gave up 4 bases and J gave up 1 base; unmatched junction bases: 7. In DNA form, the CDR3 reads TGTGCCAGCAGCCTTACGACAGGGGCATCCTACAATGAGCAGTTCTTC. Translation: CASSLTTGASYNEQFF.

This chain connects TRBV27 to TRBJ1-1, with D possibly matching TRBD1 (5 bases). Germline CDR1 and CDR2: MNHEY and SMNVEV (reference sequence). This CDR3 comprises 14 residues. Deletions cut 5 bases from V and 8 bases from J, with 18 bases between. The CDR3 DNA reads TGTGCCAGCAGTACCCGGGTCAAATCAGGGGAAGCTTTCTTT. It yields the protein CASSTRVKSGEAFF.

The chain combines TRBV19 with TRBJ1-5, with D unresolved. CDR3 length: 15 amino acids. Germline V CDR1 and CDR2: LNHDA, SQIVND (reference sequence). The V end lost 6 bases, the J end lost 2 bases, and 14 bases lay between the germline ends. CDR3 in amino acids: CASRGIRLGNQPQHF. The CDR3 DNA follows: TGTGCCAGTAGGGGGATAAGACTGGGCAATCAGCCCCAGCATTTT.

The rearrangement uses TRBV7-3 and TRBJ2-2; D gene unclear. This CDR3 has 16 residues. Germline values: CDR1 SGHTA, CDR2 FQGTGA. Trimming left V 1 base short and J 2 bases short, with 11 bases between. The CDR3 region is CASSLRAPLNTGELFF. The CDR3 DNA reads TGTGCCAGCAGCTTAAGGGCCCCCCTCAACACCGGGGAGCTGTTTTTT.

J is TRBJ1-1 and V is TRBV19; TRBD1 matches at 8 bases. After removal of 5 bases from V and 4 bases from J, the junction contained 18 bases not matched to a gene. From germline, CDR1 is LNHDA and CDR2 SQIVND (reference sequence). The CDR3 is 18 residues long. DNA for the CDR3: TGTGCCAGTAGTCCGTACCATATTTTAGGACAGGGAGGCACTGAAGCTTTCTTT. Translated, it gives CASSPYHILGQGGTEAFF.

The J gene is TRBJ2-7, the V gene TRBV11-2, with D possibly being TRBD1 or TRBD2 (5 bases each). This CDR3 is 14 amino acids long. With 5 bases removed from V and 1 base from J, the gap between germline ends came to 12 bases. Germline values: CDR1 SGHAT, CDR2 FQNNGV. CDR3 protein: CASSVGTVSYEQYF. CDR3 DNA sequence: TGTGCCAGCAGCGTAGGGACGGTTTCCTACGAGCAGTACTTC.

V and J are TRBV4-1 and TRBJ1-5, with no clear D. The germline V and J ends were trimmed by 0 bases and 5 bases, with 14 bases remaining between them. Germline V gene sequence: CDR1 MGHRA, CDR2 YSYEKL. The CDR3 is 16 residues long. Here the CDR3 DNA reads TGCGCCAGCAGCCAAGATCCCGCGTTTCAGGATCAGCCCCAGCATTTT. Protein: CASSQDPAFQDQPQHF.

DNA of the CDR3: TGTGCCACGATCGGGGGGGGCTATGGCTACACCTTC. Its translation is CATIGGGYGYTF. J is TRBJ1-2 and V is TRBV6-5; possible D gene TRBD1, 5 bases. The CDR3 sequence is 12 residues long. With 10 bases removed from V and 4 bases from J, the gap between germline ends came to 13 bases. The V gene's germline CDR1 is MNHEY and CDR2 SVGAGI.